Shown below are 3 T cell receptor beta chains from a single sample sequenced in a study of memory CD4+ T cells and cytomegalovirus serostatus. Profiling relied on immunoSEQ multiplex PCR, and the TCRdb table lists in-frame clones only, not all of them. The sample holds approximately 40,000 clones, around 80% seen once. The sort gate was single viable CD3+CD4+CD8-CD45RO+ cells for memory CD4+ T cells. Sequenced material: memory CD4+ T cells from blood. The receptors come from an adult in good health and CMV-seronegative.

This chain uses TRBV18 with TRBJ2-2; TRBD1 or TRBD2 may be the D gene (5 bases each). V lost 5 bases and J lost 1, with 17 bases in between. The V gene's germline CDR1 is KGHSH and CDR2 LQKENI. The CDR3 runs to 17 residues. The CDR3 region is CASSTKPGPLNTGELFF. The DNA for the CDR3 is TGTGCCAGCTCAACAAAACCGGGACCATTGAACACCGGGGAGCTGTTTTTT.

This clone was picked up one time. This chain joins TRBV12-5 and TRBJ2-2; 15 bases fit TRBD2. Germline trimming cut 5 bases from V and 5 bases from J; bases unmatched to any gene: 6. CDR3 length equals 17 residues. Germline CDR1 reads LGHNT; CDR2 reads FRNRAP. DNA of the CDR3: TGTGCTAGTGGTCGGCCTGGGACTAGCGGGGGGACCGGGGAGCTGTTTTTT. Protein product: CASGRPGTSGGTGELFF.

The J gene is TRBJ2-7, the V gene TRBV7-8, with a weak D call TRBD1 (7 bases). The CDR3 loop spans 14 amino acids. V lost 5 bases and J 7 bases, leaving 18 bases between the germline ends. The V gene's germline CDR1 is SGHVS and CDR2 FQNEAQ. The CDR3 nucleotides read TGTGCCAGCAGCCTACGACAGGGAGGTTTGGAGCAGTACTTC. Its translation: CASSLRQGGLEQYF.